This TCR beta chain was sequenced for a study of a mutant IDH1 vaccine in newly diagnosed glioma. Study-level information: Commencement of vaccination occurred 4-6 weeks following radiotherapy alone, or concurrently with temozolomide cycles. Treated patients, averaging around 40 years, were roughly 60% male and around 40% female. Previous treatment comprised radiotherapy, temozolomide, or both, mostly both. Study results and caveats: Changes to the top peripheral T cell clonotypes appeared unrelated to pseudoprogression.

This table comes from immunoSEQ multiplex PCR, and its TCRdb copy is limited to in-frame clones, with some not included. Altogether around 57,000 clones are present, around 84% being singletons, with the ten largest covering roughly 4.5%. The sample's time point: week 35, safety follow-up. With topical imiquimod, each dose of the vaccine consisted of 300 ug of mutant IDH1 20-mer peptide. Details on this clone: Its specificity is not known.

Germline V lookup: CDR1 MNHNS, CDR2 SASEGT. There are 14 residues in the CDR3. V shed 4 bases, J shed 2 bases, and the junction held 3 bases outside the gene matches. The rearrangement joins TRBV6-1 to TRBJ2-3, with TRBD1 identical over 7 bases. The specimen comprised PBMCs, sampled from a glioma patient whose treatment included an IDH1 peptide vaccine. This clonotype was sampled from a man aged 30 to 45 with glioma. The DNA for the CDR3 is TGTGCCAGCAGTGGGGACAGCCCCACAGATACGCAGTATTTT. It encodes CASSGDSPTDTQYF.